A selection of T cell receptor beta chains follows, all from one sample in a study of blood T cell repertoires in COVID-19. Libraries were prepared by immunoSEQ multiplex PCR; TCRdb keeps only in-frame clonotypes and omits some of them. The sample lists fewer than 300,000 clones, approximately 84% occurring once. Material: peripheral blood. The receptors derive from a human donor in a cohort sampled during active COVID-19. The conserved cysteine and the conserved F or W are not part of the CDR3 here.

V	J	CDR3
TRBV19	TRBJ2-2	ASGNHGGLGELF
TRBV28	TRBJ2-3	ASSPDMIAQY
TRBV21-1	TRBJ2-5	ASSKAQEGDQETQY
TRBV6-2/TRBV6-3	TRBJ2-2	ASSITGELF
TRBV27	TRBJ1-2	ASRLTGGTYGYT
TRBV3-1/TRBV3-2	TRBJ1-2	ASSPRGGFYGYT
TRBV7-9	TRBJ2-7	ASSLVGTPGYEQY
TRBV24-1	TRBJ1-5	ATSGALNQPQH
TRBV11-2	TRBJ2-7	ASSLVPTSGRLKYEQY
TRBV9	TRBJ2-5	ASSSRTGAETQY
TRBV13	TRBJ2-3	ASSLGRLAGDTQY
TRBV3-1/TRBV3-2	TRBJ1-4	ASSLGRNNEKLF